This TCR beta chain was sequenced in a study of T cell responses to AZD1222 COVID-19 vaccine. Background on the study: It was second doses at about 4 or about 12 weeks that were pooled.

This CDR3 is built from 13 residues. The V end was cut by 5 bases, the J end by 7 bases, with 13 bases between. From germline, CDR1 is SGHDT and CDR2 YYEEEE. This table comes from immunoSEQ multiplex PCR, and its TCRdb copy is limited to in-frame clones, with some not included. The data contain about 180,000 clones, 85% to 90% of them seen just once; the ten biggest clones take up 1.6%. This sample comprised peripheral blood, obtained on day 0 of AZD1222 vaccination. The TCR was taken from an adult in good health. This chain uses TRBV5-6 with TRBJ2-1; D tentatively reads TRBD1 or TRBD2 (6 bases each). This chain's CDR3 is CASSRQGRNEQFF. Here the CDR3 DNA reads TGTGCCAGCAGTAGGCAGGGGAGGAATGAGCAGTTCTTC.